The text below deals with one TCR beta chain. Its matching antigen is unknown. The data were produced by immunoSEQ multiplex PCR, yet TCRdb's version contains in-frame clones alone and is incomplete. Altogether some 59,000 clones are present, 70% to 85% being singletons, with the ten largest covering about 3.7%. The entry originates in a study of OX40 agonist ivuxolimab in advanced cancers. Whole-study context: Patient treatment consisted of intravenous ivuxolimab administration every 2 weeks at 0.01 to 10 mg/kg. Notes on the study in general: Both CD4+ and CD8+ T cell populations in blood had undergone clonal expansion by week 6 at 0.1 to 3.0 mg/kg.

The CDR3 consists of 14 residues. Germline CDR1 SGHTA, CDR2 FQGNSA. Trimming cost V 8 bases and J 1 base, with 14 bases left between them. The specimen comprised CD4+ or CD8+ T cells sorted from blood, sampled in a trial of the OX40 agonist ivuxolimab. This sequence originates from an adult with an advanced solid tumor such as melanoma, head and neck, liver or kidney cancer. This chain joins TRBV7-2 and TRBJ1-1; D is unclear. This chain's CDR3 is CASPGSPENTEAFF. In DNA form, the CDR3 reads TGTGCCAGCCCGGGTTCTCCGGAGAACACTGAAGCTTTCTTT. Full variable domain (outside the CDR3, taken from reference TRBV7-2 and TRBJ1-1): GAGVSQSPSNKVTEKGKDVELRCDPISGHTALYWYRQSLGQGLEFLIYFQGNSAPDKSGLPSDRFSAERTGGSVSTLTIQRTQQEDSAVYLCASPGSPENTEAFFGQGTRLTVV.